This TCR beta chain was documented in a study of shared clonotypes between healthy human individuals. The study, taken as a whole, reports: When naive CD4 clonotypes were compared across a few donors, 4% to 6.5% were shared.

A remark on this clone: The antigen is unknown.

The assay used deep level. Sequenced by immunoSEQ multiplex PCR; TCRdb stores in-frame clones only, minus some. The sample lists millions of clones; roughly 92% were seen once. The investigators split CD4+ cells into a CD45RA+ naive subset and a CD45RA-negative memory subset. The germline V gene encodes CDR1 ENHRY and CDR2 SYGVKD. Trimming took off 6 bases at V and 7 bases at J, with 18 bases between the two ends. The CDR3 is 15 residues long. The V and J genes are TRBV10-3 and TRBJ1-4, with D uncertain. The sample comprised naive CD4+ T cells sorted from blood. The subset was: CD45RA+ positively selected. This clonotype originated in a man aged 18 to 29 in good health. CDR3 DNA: TGTGCCATCAGCCCCACTTCCCTCCGGGGTGAAAAACTGTTTTTT. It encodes CAISPTSLRGEKLFF.